This T cell receptor beta chain derives from a study of blood T cell repertoires in COVID-19. Per the original methods: Estimation of nucleated cell counts was performed using reference gene primer amplification. Some clones are missing from TCRdb's copy, which holds only in-frame ones; the method was immunoSEQ multiplex PCR. The V and J calls and clone size are taken from that table; D and trimming were inferred from the DNA. The data hold around 240,000 clones, with 83% observed a single time. Between the trimmed V and J ends, which lost 3 bases and 0 bases, there was a span of 8 bases. CDR1 LGHDT and CDR2 YNNKEL come from the germline V gene (reference sequence). This CDR3 is 14 amino acids long.

The genes are TRBV3-1 (or the pseudogene TRBV3-2) and TRBJ2-5, with a tentative D call TRBD2 (6 bases). Sequencing was performed on peripheral blood. This clonotype was obtained from a woman between 45 and 60 years old with acute or convalescent COVID-19. CDR3 DNA: TGTGCCAGCAGCCACCGGACTAACCAAGAGACCCAGTACTTC. It translates to CASSHRTNQETQYF.